Following are 10 T cell receptor beta chains from one sample sequenced in a study of regulatory T cells in long-lasting Graves disease. The authors built TCR beta libraries using iRepertoire HTBI primers and Arm-PCR of CDR3 regions. TCRdb recomputed calls from the multiplex PCR reads with MiXCR, one row per CDR3 protein. The sample carries under 450,000 distinct CDR3 sequences, around 15% recorded once. Time point noted: newly diagnosed GD, antithyroid drugs for less than 3 months. PBMC RNA served as the TCR library source. These same records also appear under a second study, on T cells in Graves' hyperthyroidism and ophthalmopathy.

Sequenced material: peripheral blood mononuclear cells (PBMCs), taken at new diagnosis, from a patient treated with antithyroid drugs. The receptors were sampled from a woman aged 18 to 35 with Graves disease.

J is TRBJ2-7 and V is TRBV3-1, with unresolved D. Germline V gene sequence: CDR1 LGHDT, CDR2 YNNKEL (reference sequence). The V end was cut by 1 base, the J end by 6 bases, with 7 bases between. The CDR3 length is 12 residues. This chain's CDR3 is CASSQVTGEQYF. In DNA, the CDR3 is TGTGCCAGCAGCCAAGTTACCGGCGAGCAGTACTTC.

This clonotype was picked up a small number of times. This rearrangement joins TRBV19 to TRBJ2-1; the match to TRBD2 covers 9 bases. From germline, CDR1 is LNHDA and CDR2 SQIVND (reference sequence). This CDR3 spans 15 amino acids. V was clipped by 6 bases and J by 4 bases; unmatched bases: 7. CDR3 residues: CASRIRLAAYNEQFF. CDR3 DNA sequence: TGTGCCAGTAGGATTAGACTAGCGGCATACAATGAGCAGTTCTTC.

V usage is TRBV5-5 and J usage is TRBJ1-5; tentatively, D is TRBD1 (6 bases). The ends were cut back, 3 bases at V and 3 bases at J, with 10 bases in the middle. This CDR3 comprises 14 residues. Germline CDR1 is SGHKS and CDR2 is YYEKEE (reference sequence). Here the CDR3 DNA reads TGTGCCAGCAGCTCAGGACAGTACAATCAGCCCCAGCATTTT. As protein: CASSSGQYNQPQHF.

This sequence joins TRBV19 and TRBJ2-1; 7 bases match TRBD1. The junction had 5 bases not matched to a gene; V was cut back by 3 bases and J by 3 bases. Germline CDR1 and CDR2: LNHDA and SQIVND (reference sequence). The CDR3 contains 15 residues. In DNA form, the CDR3 reads TGTGCCAGTAGTATTTCGCAGGGGGACTACAATGAGCAGTTCTTC. It yields the protein CASSISQGDYNEQFF. The full variable domain, rest sourced from reference TRBV19 and TRBJ2-1, is DGGITQSPKYLFRKEGQNVTLSCEQNLNHDAMYWYRQDPGQGLRLIYYSQIVNDFQKGDIAEGYSVSREKKESFPLTVTSAQKNPTAFYLCASSISQGDYNEQFFGPGTRLTVL.

This clonotype was seen a few times. A much bigger clone sits one base away, suggesting this may be a read error. Given the absence of the conserved phenylalanine or tryptophan at the CDR3 end, a read error is likely. This chain links TRBV28 with TRBJ2-7; 10 positions agree with TRBD2. Germline V gene lookup returns CDR1 MDHEN and CDR2 SYDVKM. The CDR3 is 14 residues long. V shed 2 bases, J shed 3 bases, and the junction held 1 base outside the gene matches. The CDR3 loop is CASSLGLAVYEQYL. In nucleotides, the CDR3 is TGTGCCAGCAGTTTAGGACTAGCGGTCTACGAGCAGTACCTC.

This clonotype was picked up many times. This sequence joins TRBV6-2 or TRBV6-3 and TRBJ2-3; 9 bases map to TRBD2. Per the germline V gene, CDR1 is MNHEY and CDR2 is SVGEGT. The V gene end was trimmed by 2 bases and the J gene end by 1 base; junction bases not matched to a gene: 4. The CDR3 is made up of 16 amino acids. The CDR3: CASSYGWTSGTDTQYF. CDR3 sequence (DNA): TGTGCCAGCAGTTACGGGTGGACTAGCGGCACAGATACGCAGTATTTT.

This clonotype was seen ten or more times. Relative to the germline gene, one junction end is altered; a read error may explain this. This chain links TRBV18 with TRBJ2-7, with TRBD2 matching over 9 bases. The germline CDR1 and CDR2 sequences are KGHSH and LQKENI. This CDR3 contains 15 residues. The DNA of the CDR3 is TGTGCCAACTCACTATGGAGACTAGCGGTTTACGAGCAGTACTTC. It encodes CANSLWRLAVYEQYF.

This clonotype has at least ten counts. The chain carries TRBV5-1 and TRBJ2-1; possible D gene TRBD2, 6 bases. The CDR3 covers 14 residues. Germline V gene lookup returns CDR1 SGHRS and CDR2 YFSETQ. Trimming pared 4 bases from V and 9 bases from J, leaving 17 bases between. CDR3 amino acids: CASSPDPRGGEQFF. CDR3 DNA sequence: TGCGCCAGCAGCCCGGACCCCCGGGGAGGTGAGCAGTTCTTC.

Only a few counts were recorded for this clonotype. V is TRBV19 and J is TRBJ2-1, with 9 positions matching TRBD1. Germline lookup yields CDR1 LNHDA and CDR2 SQIVND (reference sequence). V gave up 3 bases and J gave up 9 bases; unmatched junction bases: 15. The CDR3 sequence is 17 residues long. The CDR3 coding sequence is TGTGCCAGTAGTATTCCTTTGGGACAGGGAATTTACGTTGAGCAGTTCTTC. This translates into CASSIPLGQGIYVEQFF.

In its sample, this clonotype was seen many times. The CDR3 protein is CASSLNGARRSSGANVLTF. In nucleotides, the CDR3 is TGTGCCAGCAGCTTAAACGGTGCCAGAAGGTCTTCTGGGGCCAACGTCCTGACTTTC. V is TRBV7-3 and J is TRBJ2-6; no firm D call. Trimming removed 1 base from V and 1 base from J, with 17 bases in between. The CDR3 extends over 19 amino acids. Germline V gene sequence: CDR1 SGHTA, CDR2 FQGTGA.